Following are 5 T cell receptor beta chains from one sample sequenced in a study of cytomegalovirus exposure and HLA in healthy donors. The primer mix had 60 Vbeta and 13 Jbeta primers. The assay was immunoSEQ multiplex PCR, and TCRdb's table has in-frame clones only and misses some. The sample lists some 130,000 clones; 63% were seen once. The specimen sequenced was PBMCs. Receptors were obtained from a man between 35 and 55 years old in good health and CMV-seropositive.

The genes are TRBV4-1 and TRBJ2-5, with 12 positions matching TRBD2. Germline trimming cut 4 bases from V and 3 bases from J; bases unmatched to any gene: 9. This CDR3 has 17 amino acids. The germline V gene has CDR1 MGHRA and CDR2 YSYEKL. The CDR3 loop is CASSPRTSGGLKETQYF. The CDR3 DNA reads TGCGCCAGCAGCCCGAGAACTAGCGGGGGGTTAAAAGAGACCCAGTACTTC.

This clone was detected a few times. CDR3 sequence (DNA): TGTGCCAGCAACGGGGGGGGAGGGGGCCAAGAGACCCAGTACTTC. Translating gives CASNGGGGGQETQYF. This chain connects TRBV5-4 to TRBJ2-5; 8 nucleotides match TRBD2. V lost 6 bases and J lost 1; bases outside the gene matches: 8. Germline V gives CDR1 SGHNT, CDR2 YYREEE (reference sequence). There are 15 residues in the CDR3.

This rearrangement joins TRBV13 to TRBJ2-1; no clear D gene. The CDR3 totals 15 residues. Germline V gene sequence: CDR1 PRHDT, CDR2 FYEKMQ (reference sequence). V shed 2 bases and J shed 2 bases, with 10 bases lying between them. The CDR3 DNA reads as TGTGCCAGCAGCTTAACGTCTAGACCCTACAATGAGCAGTTCTTC. This sequence encodes CASSLTSRPYNEQFF.

This clone has just a few counts. The V and J genes are TRBV7-8 and TRBJ1-2; 8 bases are shared with TRBD1. V trimming: 5 bases; J trimming: 4 bases; junction bases outside the gene matches: 6. From germline, CDR1 is SGHVS and CDR2 FQNEAQ. The CDR3 sequence is 14 residues long. CDR3 loop: CASSPRTGIYGYTF. The CDR3 nucleotides read TGTGCCAGCAGCCCGCGGACAGGGATCTATGGCTACACCTTC. The whole variable domain, filled in from reference TRBV7-8 and TRBJ1-2, reads GAGVSQSPRYKVAKRGQDVALRCDPISGHVSLFWYQQALGQGPEFLTYFQNEAQLDKSGLPSDRFFAERPEGSVSTLKIQRTQQEDSAVYLCASSPRTGIYGYTFGSGTRLTVV.

The V gene is TRBV5-1, the J gene TRBJ1-5, with D tentatively TRBD1 (6 bases). The germline V gene has CDR1 SGHRS and CDR2 YFSETQ. This CDR3 contains 14 residues. Trimming left V 4 bases short and J 3 bases short, with 11 bases between. This chain's CDR3 is CASSQGWDNQPQHF. The CDR3 DNA reads TGCGCCAGCAGCCAGGGGTGGGACAATCAGCCCCAGCATTTT.